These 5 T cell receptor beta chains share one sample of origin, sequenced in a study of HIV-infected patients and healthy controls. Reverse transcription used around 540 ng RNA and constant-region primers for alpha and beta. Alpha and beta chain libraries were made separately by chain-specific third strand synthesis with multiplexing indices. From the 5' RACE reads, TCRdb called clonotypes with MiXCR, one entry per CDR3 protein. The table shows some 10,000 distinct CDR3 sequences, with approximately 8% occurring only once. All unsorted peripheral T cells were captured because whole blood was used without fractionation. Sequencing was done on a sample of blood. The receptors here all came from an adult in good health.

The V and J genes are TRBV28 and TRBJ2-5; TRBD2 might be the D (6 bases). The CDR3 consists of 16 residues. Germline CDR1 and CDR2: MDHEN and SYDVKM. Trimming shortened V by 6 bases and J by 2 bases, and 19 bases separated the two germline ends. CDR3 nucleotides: TGTGCCAGCAGGGTCCCCGGCGCGGGACCGCAAGAGACCCAGTACTTC. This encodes CASRVPGAGPQETQYF.

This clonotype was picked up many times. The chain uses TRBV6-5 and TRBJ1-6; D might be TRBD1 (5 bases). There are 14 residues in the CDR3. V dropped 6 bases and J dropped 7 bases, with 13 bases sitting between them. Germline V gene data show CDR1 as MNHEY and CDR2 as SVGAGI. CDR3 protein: CASRRDGWNSPLHF. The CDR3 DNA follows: TGTGCCAGCAGACGGGACGGATGGAATTCACCCCTCCACTTT.

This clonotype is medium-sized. CDR3 DNA sequence: TGCAGTGCTAGACAGGGGGCAGATACGCAGTATTTT. Translation gives CSARQGADTQYF. V is TRBV20-1 and J is TRBJ2-3; 7 bases map to TRBD1. V trimming: 2 bases; J trimming: 4 bases; junction bases outside the gene matches: 0. Looked up from germline, CDR1 is DFQATT and CDR2 is SNEGSKA (reference sequence). The CDR3 length is 12 residues.

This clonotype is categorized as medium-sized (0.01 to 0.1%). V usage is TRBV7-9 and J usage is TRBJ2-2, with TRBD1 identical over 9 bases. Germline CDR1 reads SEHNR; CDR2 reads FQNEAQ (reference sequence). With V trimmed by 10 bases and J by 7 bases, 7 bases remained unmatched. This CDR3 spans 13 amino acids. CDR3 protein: CATETGGFGELFF. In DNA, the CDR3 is TGTGCCACCGAGACAGGGGGATTCGGGGAGCTGTTTTTT.

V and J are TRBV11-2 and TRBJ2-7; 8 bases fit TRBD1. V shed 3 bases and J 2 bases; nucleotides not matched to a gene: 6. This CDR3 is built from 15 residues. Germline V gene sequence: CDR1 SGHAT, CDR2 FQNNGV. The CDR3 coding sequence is TGTGCCAGCAGCTTCGCGGACAGGGTCCCCTACGAGCAGTACTTC. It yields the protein CASSFADRVPYEQYF. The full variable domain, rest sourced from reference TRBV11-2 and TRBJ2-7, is EAGVAQSPRYKIIEKRQSVAFWCNPISGHATLYWYQQILGQGPKLLIQFQNNGVVDDSQLPKDRFSAERLKGVDSTLKIQPAKLEDSAVYLCASSFADRVPYEQYFGPGTRLTVT.